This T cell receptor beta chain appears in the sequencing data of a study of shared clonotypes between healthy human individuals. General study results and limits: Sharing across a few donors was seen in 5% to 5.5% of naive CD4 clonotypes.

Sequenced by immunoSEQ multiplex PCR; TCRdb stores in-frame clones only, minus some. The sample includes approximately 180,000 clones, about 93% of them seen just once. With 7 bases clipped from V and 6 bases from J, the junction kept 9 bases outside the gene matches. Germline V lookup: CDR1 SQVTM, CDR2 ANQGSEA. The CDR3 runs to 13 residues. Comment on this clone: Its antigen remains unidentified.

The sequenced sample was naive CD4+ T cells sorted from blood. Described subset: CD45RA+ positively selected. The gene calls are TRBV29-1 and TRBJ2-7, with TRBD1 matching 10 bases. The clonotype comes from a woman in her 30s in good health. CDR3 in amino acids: CSAGQGNPAEQYF. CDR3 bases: TGCAGCGCGGGACAGGGGAATCCTGCCGAGCAGTACTTC.